The rows below give T cell receptor beta chains drawn from one sample of a study of identifying expanded T cells in peripheral blood. TCRdb's table, derived via immunoSEQ multiplex PCR, lists solely in-frame clones and lacks some. The data show about 58,000 clones, roughly 89% seen once. The sample consisted of blood. Source of these receptors: a person aged 18-70 years in good health. The CDR3 runs from the conserved cysteine through the conserved F or W. A D gene is named only where the DNA matches it firmly. Where a row states a size, it is once, few, many or the class of an expanded clone; other rows omit it.

d_call j_call v_call clone_size cdr3_nt cdr3_aa
. TRBJ1-1 TRBV10-3 . TGTGCCATCAGTGAGCCCTCCGGGACTGAAGCTTTCTTT CAISEPSGTEAFF
TRBD2 TRBJ2-7 TRBV19 . TGTGCCAGTAGTATAGACGCCGACTGGCGGGGGGCTGTCTACGAGCAGTACTTC CASSIDADWRGAVYEQYF
TRBD1 TRBJ2-7 TRBV4-3 few TGCGCCAGCAGCCAAGATACCGGGACAGGGGGCTACGAGCAGTACTTC CASSQDTGTGGYEQYF
. TRBJ1-2 TRBV29-1 once TGCAGCGTTTCAGGGGTCTATGGCTACACCTTC CSVSGVYGYTF
TRBD2 TRBJ2-5 TRBV28 few TGTGCCAGCAATCGTTCCTATGGGACTAGCGGGACAGAGACCCAGTACTTC CASNRSYGTSGTETQYF
TRBD1 TRBJ1-4 TRBV4-2 . TGTGCCAGCAGCCAAGATCGGAGCTCGACAGGGCGAACTGAACTGTTTTTT CASSQDRSSTGRTELFF
TRBD1 TRBJ2-3 TRBV19 . TGTGCCAGTAGTATCCGACAGGGGGCGTTATCAACAGATACGCAGTATTTT CASSIRQGALSTDTQYF
. TRBJ1-4 TRBV28 . TGTGCCAGCACGCGGGGGGAGGCAACTAATGAAAAACTGTTTTTT CASTRGEATNEKLFF
. TRBJ2-1 TRBV5-4 . TGTGCCAGCAGCTTGGCTGGGCAACCCTACAATGAGCAGTTCTTC CASSLAGQPYNEQFF
TRBD1 TRBJ2-3 TRBV13 . TGTGCCAGTAATAACAGGGGGAAGACAGATACGCAGTATTTT CASNNRGKTDTQYF
. TRBJ2-3 TRBV4-1 . TGCGCCAGCAGCCGGACCGAAAATTCTGAGACGCAGTATTTT CASSRTENSETQYF
TRBD1 TRBJ2-3 TRBV7-9 . TGTGCCAGCAGCTTCGCGACAGGGGGGTCAGATACGCAGTATTTT CASSFATGGSDTQYF
. TRBJ2-5 TRBV10-3 . TGTGCCATCAGTGAGTCGCAGGGGCTCCAAGAGACCCAGTACTTC CAISESQGLQETQYF
. TRBJ2-3 TRBV6-5 once TGTGCCAGCAGCGCTGCACTCGGCAATACGCAGTATTTT CASSAALGNTQYF
TRBD1 TRBJ1-1 TRBV7-8 . TGTGCCAGCAGCTTAGCAGATGACAGGGGAAAAGCTTTCTTT CASSLADDRGKAFF
. TRBJ1-5 TRBV21-1 . TGTGCCAGCAGCAAAGAGCGGACGGGACCGCGAACAACCAATCAGCCCCAGCATTTT CASSKERTGPRTTNQPQHF
. TRBJ1-2 TRBV10-3 once TGTGCCGCACAGGATATCAATGACTATGGCTACACCTTC CAAQDINDYGYTF
. TRBJ2-1 TRBV7-2 once TGTGCCAGCAGCTTACCCCCACTAGCCCATGAGCAGTTCTTC CASSLPPLAHEQFF
. TRBJ2-7 TRBV7-2 . TGTGCCAGCAGCTTAGATAGGGACCGCGAGCAGTACTTC CASSLDRDREQYF
TRBD1 TRBJ2-1 TRBV6-1 . TGTGCCAGCACTGGACAGGGGGCGGACAATGAGCAGTTCTTC CASTGQGADNEQFF
TRBD2 TRBJ2-5 TRBV5-1 . TGCGCCAGCAGCTTGGCTGGGACTAGCGGGGGGCGAGCGACCCAGTACTTC CASSLAGTSGGRATQYF
. TRBJ2-7 TRBV27 . TGTGCCAGCAGTTTAGCAGGGGGGACATACGAGCAGTACTTC CASSLAGGTYEQYF
TRBD1 TRBJ1-2 TRBV2 . TGTGCCAGCAGCGACAGGGTGAAGTATGGCTACACCTTC CASSDRVKYGYTF
. TRBJ2-3 TRBV7-2 . TGTGCCAGCAGCATTTCTTCGGACCTGCCAGATACGCAGTATTTT CASSISSDLPDTQYF
. TRBJ1-1 TRBV18 . TGTGCCAGCTCTCCCCAGGGTGGGGGGGCTAAGATCTTT CASSPQGGGAKIF
TRBD1 TRBJ2-5 TRBV2 . TGTGCCAGCAGTTCGGGACAGGGGGAATGGGGTAGAGAGACCCAGTACTTC CASSSGQGEWGRETQYF
. TRBJ2-7 TRBV2 . TGTGCCAGCAGACTCAGGGGATTGCCTTACGAGCAGTACTTC CASRLRGLPYEQYF
. TRBJ1-2 TRBV18 few TGTGCCAGCTCACCTTCGGCGGAGGGTTATGGCTACACCTTC CASSPSAEGYGYTF
. TRBJ1-1 TRBV9 . TGTGCCAGCAGCGTAGGGTCCGGGGGCACTGAAGCTTTCTTT CASSVGSGGTEAFF
. TRBJ1-3 TRBV6-5 . TGTGCCAGCAGTTACGATTCTGGAAACACCATATATTTT CASSYDSGNTIYF
. TRBJ2-2 TRBV9 once TGTGCCAGCAGCGTAGATTCCTTCACCGGGGAGCTGTTTTTT CASSVDSFTGELFF
. TRBJ2-1 TRBV6-6 . TGTGCCAGCAGTTACGCCCCCTACCCCCGGCCGAATGAGCAGTTCTTC CASSYAPYPRPNEQFF
. TRBJ1-4 TRBV28 . TGTGCCAGCAGTTTGTGGCAGGGCTCAGAAAAACTGTTTTTT CASSLWQGSEKLFF
TRBD1 TRBJ1-1 TRBV18 . TGTGCCAGCTCATCCTCAAAGACAGGGGGTTTGACCACTGAAGCTTTCTTT CASSSSKTGGLTTEAFF
TRBD1 TRBJ2-6 TRBV6-6 . TGTGCCAGCAGGGATGGGACAGGGTACGTCCTGACTTTC CASRDGTGYVLTF
. TRBJ2-7 TRBV2 . TGTGCCAGCAGTGAAGCGCCAGGGGACGAGCAGTACTTC CASSEAPGDEQYF
TRBD1 TRBJ1-6 TRBV30 . TGTGCCTGGGGGGGACAGCTGAATTCACCCCTCCACTTT CAWGGQLNSPLHF
. TRBJ2-5 TRBV7-2 . TGTGCCAGCAGCTTCAAGACTAGCCAAGAGACCCAGTACTTC CASSFKTSQETQYF
TRBD1 TRBJ2-7 TRBV7-2 . TGTGCCAGCAGCCGGACAGGCGGTTGGACCTACGAGCAGTACTTC CASSRTGGWTYEQYF
. TRBJ2-2 TRBV5-1 . TGCGCCAGCAGCTGGGCCTGGACTGGCCGCAACACCGGGGAGCTGTTTTTT CASSWAWTGRNTGELFF
. TRBJ1-2 TRBV9 . TGTGCCAGCAGCGTCGGCTATAGGGACATCTATGGCTACACCTTC CASSVGYRDIYGYTF
TRBD2 TRBJ2-7 TRBV7-9 . TGTGCCAGCAGCTTAGCAACCGGGACTAGCGTCTCCTACGAGCAGTACTTC CASSLATGTSVSYEQYF
. TRBJ1-5 TRBV6-4 few TGTGCCAGCAGTGCAGGAAGCAATCAGCCCCAGCATTTT CASSAGSNQPQHF
. TRBJ2-1 TRBV7-2 once TGTGCCAGCAGCTTATACCAGGGGATCAGGAATGAGCAGTTCTTC CASSLYQGIRNEQFF
. TRBJ2-7 TRBV4-1 few TGCGCCAGCAGCCAAGATAACCAGGGTATGTTTCGCTACGAGCAGTACTTC CASSQDNQGMFRYEQYF
. TRBJ2-3 TRBV7-2 . TGTGCCAGCAGCTTAGCGGATTCTAGCACAGATACGCAGTATTTT CASSLADSSTDTQYF
. TRBJ2-7 TRBV5-6 . TGTGCCAGCAGCTTGGTCGGGGAGCAGTACTTC CASSLVGEQYF
. TRBJ2-7 TRBV10-3 . TGTGCCATCAGTGTGTTTGTTCGGGGAACCTACGAGCAGTACTTC CAISVFVRGTYEQYF
. TRBJ2-2 TRBV6-4 . TGTGCCAGCAGTGAAGGGGGAGGCGGGAGCGGCACCGGGGAGCTGTTTTTT CASSEGGGGSGTGELFF
. TRBJ1-4 TRBV10-2 . TGCGCCAGCAGTGATGACCAAAATGAAAAACTGTTTTTT CASSDDQNEKLFF
. TRBJ1-2 TRBV19 . TGTGCCAGTAGTATCTCAGGGCCCGATGGCTACACCTTC CASSISGPDGYTF
. TRBJ2-3 TRBV28 . TGTGCCGGATCTAGCACGGCTAGCACAGATACGCAGTATTTT CAGSSTASTDTQYF
TRBD2 TRBJ2-5 TRBV2 . TGTGCCAGCAGTGAGCTAGCGGGGACAGAGACCCAGTACTTC CASSELAGTETQYF
TRBD2 TRBJ2-1 TRBV10-3 . TGTGCCATCAGTGAGGGCGGGGGGACTTACAATGAGCAGTTCTTC CAISEGGGTYNEQFF
. TRBJ2-7 TRBV4-3 . TGCGCCAGCAGCCAAACCCAGGGCTCCCACGAGCAGTACTTC CASSQTQGSHEQYF
. TRBJ2-6 TRBV4-1 . TGCGCCAGCAGCCAAGGGGTGGGGTCTGGGGCCAACGTCCTGACTTTC CASSQGVGSGANVLTF
. TRBJ2-3 TRBV4-3 . TGCGCCAGCAGCTCTCAGGGGTATAGCACAGATACGCAGTATTTT CASSSQGYSTDTQYF